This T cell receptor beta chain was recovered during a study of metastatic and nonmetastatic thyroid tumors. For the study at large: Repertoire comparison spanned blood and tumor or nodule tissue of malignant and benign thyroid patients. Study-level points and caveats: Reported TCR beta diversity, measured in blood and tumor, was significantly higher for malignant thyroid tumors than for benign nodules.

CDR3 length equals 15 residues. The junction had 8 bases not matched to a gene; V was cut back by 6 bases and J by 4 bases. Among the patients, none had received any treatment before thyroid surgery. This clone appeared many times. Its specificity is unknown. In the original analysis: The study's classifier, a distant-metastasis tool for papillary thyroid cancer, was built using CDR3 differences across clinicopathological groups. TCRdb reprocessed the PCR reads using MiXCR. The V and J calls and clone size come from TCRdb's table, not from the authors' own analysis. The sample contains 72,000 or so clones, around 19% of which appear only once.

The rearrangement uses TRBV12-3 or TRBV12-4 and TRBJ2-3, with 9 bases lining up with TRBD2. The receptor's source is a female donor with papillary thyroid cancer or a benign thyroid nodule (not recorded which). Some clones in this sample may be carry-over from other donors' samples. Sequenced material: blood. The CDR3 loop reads CASRPIAGAPDTQYF. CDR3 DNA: TGTGCCAGCAGACCAATAGCGGGAGCGCCAGATACGCAGTATTTT.